This entry is about one T cell receptor beta chain. This record belongs to a study of blood T cell repertoires in COVID-19. V lost 6 bases and J lost 7, with 13 bases in between. The CDR3 is 14 residues long. CDR1 is WNHNN and CDR2 is SYGVQD in the germline V gene (reference sequence). Clones were read by immunoSEQ multiplex PCR, and TCRdb kept only the in-frame ones, dropping some. The table includes around 80,000 clones, 82% detected once. V usage is TRBV10-1 and J usage is TRBJ1-6; weak D call: TRBD1 (5 bases). Material: peripheral blood. This TCR was recovered from a man older than 75 with acute or convalescent COVID-19. CDR3 amino acids: CASSPGGGNSPLHF. DNA for the CDR3: TGCGCCAGCAGCCCCGGTGGGGGGAATTCACCCCTCCACTTT.